What follows is one T cell receptor (beta chain) and its context. These data come from a study of blood T cell repertoires in COVID-19. The overall study: PBMCs, B-cell-depleted T cells, or T cells provided the cDNA or gDNA that made up the material.

Assay used: immunoSEQ multiplex PCR; TCRdb lists only in-frame clones, some missing. This table has over 250,000 clones, approximately 83% appearing once. The CDR3 covers 14 residues. Germline CDR1 is LGHDT and CDR2 is YNNKEL (reference sequence). V was trimmed by 4 bases and J by 1 base, leaving 10 bases between them. The receptor's source is a woman in her seventies with acute or convalescent COVID-19. The chain uses TRBV3-1 (or the pseudogene TRBV3-2) and TRBJ1-1; D remains ambiguous. Specimen: peripheral blood. The CDR3 loop is CASSRLERNTEAFF. CDR3 sequence (DNA): TGTGCCAGCAGCCGCCTAGAAAGGAACACTGAAGCTTTCTTT.